This is a list of T cell receptor beta chains from one sample in a study of cytomegalovirus exposure and HLA in healthy donors. TCRdb's copy holds only in-frame clones and misses some; the assay was immunoSEQ multiplex PCR. The table records around 20,000 clones, approximately 84% of them present only once. Sequenced: PBMCs. The source of these receptors is a human donor in good health. Each CDR3 is given with its conserved first and last residue.

cdr3_length	v_call	j_call	cdr3_aa
16	TRBV29-1	TRBJ2-2	CSVEDKHSPNTGELFF
15	TRBV6-1	TRBJ1-5	CASSEWAGGGQPQHF
14	TRBV19	TRBJ1-5	CASSIEGATQPQHF
14	TRBV18	TRBJ2-1	CASSRASGRNEQFF
17	TRBV30	TRBJ2-7	CAWSVPRTGGSGYEQYF
16	TRBV18	TRBJ2-7	CASSPPGDSSSYKQYF
14	TRBV23-1	TRBJ2-4	CASSRWTGKNIQYF
15	TRBV12-5	TRBJ2-7	CASGLVAGGGAEQYF
12	TRBV18	TRBJ2-7	CASSPMALEQYF
17	TRBV11-3	TRBJ1-1	CASSLDYRVSMNTEAFF
15	TRBV7-6	TRBJ2-3	CASSRTAGGTDTQYF
15	TRBV18	TRBJ1-2	CASSPETGGDYGYTF
14	TRBV19	TRBJ1-1	CASSTQGAVTEAFF
15	TRBV9	TRBJ2-3	CASSGPGQGADTQYF
14	TRBV11-2	TRBJ2-7	CASSLGPLNYEQYF
16	TRBV6-6	TRBJ2-1	CASSSPGSGTYNEQFF
16	TRBV2	TRBJ2-2	CASSKGGQGGSGELFF
15	TRBV30	TRBJ1-2	CARKPPSGNRYGYTF
14	TRBV15	TRBJ2-3	CATSGGLDTDTQYF
19	TRBV4-1	TRBJ2-7	CASSKDSGEASGSSYEQYF
13	TRBV7-2	TRBJ2-7	CASSKGLPYEQYF
16	TRBV5-4	TRBJ2-7	CASSLGVGQGGYEQYF
15	TRBV19	TRBJ1-5	CASEPGREVNQPQHF
14	TRBV28	TRBJ1-2	CASSLPTASYGYTF